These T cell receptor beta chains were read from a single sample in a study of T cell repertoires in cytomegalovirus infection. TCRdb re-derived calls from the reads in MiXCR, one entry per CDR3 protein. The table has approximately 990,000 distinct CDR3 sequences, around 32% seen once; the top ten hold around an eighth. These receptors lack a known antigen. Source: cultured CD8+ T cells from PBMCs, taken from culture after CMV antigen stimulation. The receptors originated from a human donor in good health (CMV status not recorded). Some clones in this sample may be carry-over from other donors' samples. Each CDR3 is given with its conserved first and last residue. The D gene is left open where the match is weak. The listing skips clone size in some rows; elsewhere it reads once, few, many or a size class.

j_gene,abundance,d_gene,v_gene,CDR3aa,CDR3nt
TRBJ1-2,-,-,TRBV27,CASRIGQGAGYTF,TGTGCCAGCAGGATCGGCCAAGGGGCTGGCTACACCTTC
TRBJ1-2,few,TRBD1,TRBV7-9,CASRRYEGAHGYTF,TGTGCCAGCCGGAGGTACGAGGGGGCACATGGCTACACCTTC
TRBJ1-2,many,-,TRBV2,CASSEIRGESGYTF,TGTGCCAGCAGTGAAATTCGGGGTGAAAGCGGCTACACCTTC
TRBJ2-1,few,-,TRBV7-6,CASSLAGGAYEQFF,TGTGCCAGCAGCTTAGCGGGGGGGGCCTATGAGCAGTTCTTC
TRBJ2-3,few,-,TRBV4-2,CASSQDSESGVLDTQYF,TGTGCCAGCAGCCAAGATTCCGAGTCAGGGGTTCTGGATACGCAGTATTTT
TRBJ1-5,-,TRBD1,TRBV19,CASSIDRVYQPQHF,TGTGCCAGTAGTATCGACAGGGTTTATCAGCCCCAGCATTTT
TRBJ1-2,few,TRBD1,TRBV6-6,CASSNRDSSNGYTF,TGTGCCAGCAGCAACCGGGACAGTAGCAATGGCTACACCTTC
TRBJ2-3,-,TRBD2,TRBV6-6,CASSYSGTSGGKSTDTQYF,TGTGCCAGCAGTTACTCCGGGACTAGCGGGGGAAAAAGCACAGATACGCAGTATTTT
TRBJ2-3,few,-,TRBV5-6,CASSLGSDLDTQYF,TGTGCCAGCAGCTTAGGCTCCGACCTAGATACGCAGTATTTT
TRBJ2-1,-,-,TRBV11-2,CASNTRGLAANEQFF,TGTGCCAGCAACACACGAGGTTTAGCGGCCAATGAGCAGTTCTTC
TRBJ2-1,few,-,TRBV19,CASSAGFSIGDEQFF,TGTGCCAGTAGCGCAGGGTTCTCAATAGGGGATGAGCAGTTCTTC
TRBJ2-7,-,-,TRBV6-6,CASSCGRDEQYF,TGTGCCAGCAGTTGCGGGCGGGACGAGCAGTACTTC
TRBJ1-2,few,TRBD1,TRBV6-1,CAILTGGGYTF,TGTGCCATCCTGACAGGGGGTGGCTACACCTTC
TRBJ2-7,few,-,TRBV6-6,CASSYSQSEQYF,TGTGCCAGCAGTTACTCCCAGAGCGAGCAGTACTTC
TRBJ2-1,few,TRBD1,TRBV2,CASSEAGTGGGEQFF,TGTGCCAGCAGTGAAGCGGGGACAGGGGGTGGTGAGCAGTTCTTC
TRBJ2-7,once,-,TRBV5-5,CASSWTILSYEQYF,TGTGCCAGCAGCTGGACGATACTCTCCTACGAGCAGTACTTC
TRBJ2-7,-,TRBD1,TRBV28,CASRPGTGTEYEQYF,TGTGCCAGCAGGCCCGGGACAGGGACGGAGTACGAGCAGTACTTC
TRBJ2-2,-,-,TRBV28,CASTAAASNTGELFF,TGTGCCAGCACCGCGGCTGCATCGAACACCGGGGAGCTGTTTTTT
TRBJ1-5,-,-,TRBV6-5,CASQAYSNQPQHF,TGTGCCAGCCAGGCATATAGCAATCAGCCCCAGCATTTT
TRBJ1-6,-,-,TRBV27,CASSTLSGGNSPLHF,TGTGCCAGCAGTACACTCAGCGGGGGTAATTCACCCCTCCACTTT
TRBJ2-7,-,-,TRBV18,CASSPKTEDEQYF,TGTGCCAGCTCACCTAAGACAGAGGACGAGCAGTACTTC
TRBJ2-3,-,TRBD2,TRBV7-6,CASSPRTSGGLDTQYF,TGTGCCAGCAGCCCACGGACTAGCGGGGGTTTGGATACGCAGTATTTT
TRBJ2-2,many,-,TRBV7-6,CASSLLTAANTGELFF,TGTGCCAGCAGTCTCCTGACGGCAGCGAACACCGGGGAGCTGTTTTTT
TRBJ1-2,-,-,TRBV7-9,CASSLARGGYTF,TGTGCCAGCAGCTTAGCTAGGGGCGGCTACACCTTC
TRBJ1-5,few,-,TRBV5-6,CASSSNRDEQPQHF,TGTGCCAGCAGCTCAAACAGGGATGAACAGCCCCAGCATTTT
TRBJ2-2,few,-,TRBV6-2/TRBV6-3,CASSSEPGELFF,TGTGCCAGCAGTTCGGAGCCCGGGGAGCTGTTTTTT
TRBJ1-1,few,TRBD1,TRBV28,CASSSLFRQGHPQSGMNTEAFF,TGTGCCAGCAGTTCGCTTTTCAGACAGGGACATCCCCAAAGTGGCATGAACACTGAAGCTTTCTTT
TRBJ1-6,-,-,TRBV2,CASRSDALHF,TGTGCCAGCAGATCGGACGCCCTCCACTTT
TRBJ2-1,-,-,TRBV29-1,CSVWALRTSRTNEQFF,TGCAGCGTTTGGGCCCTCAGGACATCACGGACGAATGAGCAGTTCTTC
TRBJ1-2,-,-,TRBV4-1,CASSLPGLGYTF,TGCGCCAGCAGCCTCCCGGGCCTTGGCTACACCTTC
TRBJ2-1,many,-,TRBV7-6,CASSPDFLSSYNEQFF,TGTGCCAGCAGCCCCGACTTCCTGAGCTCCTACAATGAGCAGTTCTTC
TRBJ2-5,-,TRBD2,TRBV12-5,CASGLVESGGPQETQYF,TGTGCTAGTGGTTTGGTGGAGAGCGGGGGCCCCCAAGAGACCCAGTACTTC
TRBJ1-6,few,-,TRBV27,CASSSSVGGSPLHF,TGTGCCAGCAGTTCATCGGTTGGGGGTTCACCCCTCCACTTT
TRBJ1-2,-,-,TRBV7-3,CAGSPYGGANYGYTF,TGTGCCGGCAGCCCCTATGGAGGGGCCAACTATGGCTACACCTTC
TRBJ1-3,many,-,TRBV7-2,CASSLDQGARSGNTIYF,TGTGCCAGCAGCTTAGACCAAGGGGCCCGCTCTGGAAACACCATATATTTT
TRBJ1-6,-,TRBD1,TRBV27,CASSIWTGDFSSPLHF,TGTGCCAGCAGTATTTGGACAGGGGATTTCAGTTCACCCCTCCACTTT
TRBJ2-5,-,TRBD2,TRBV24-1,CATTGLAGHPSETQYF,TGTGCCACCACCGGGCTAGCGGGACACCCTAGCGAGACCCAGTACTTC
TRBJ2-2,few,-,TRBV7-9,CASSSPWAGNAKTSNTGELFF,TGTGCCAGCAGCTCACCGTGGGCCGGGAATGCCAAAACGTCGAACACCGGGGAGCTGTTTTTT
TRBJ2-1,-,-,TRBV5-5,CASSSPGIEQFF,TGTGCCAGCAGCTCCCCAGGGATTGAGCAGTTCTTC
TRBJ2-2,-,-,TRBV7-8,CASSFPGKVLNTGELFF,TGTGCCAGCAGCTTCCCGGGGAAGGTTCTGAACACCGGGGAGCTGTTTTTT
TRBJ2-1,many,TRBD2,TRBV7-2,CASSFVFLAGGGNEQFF,TGTGCCAGCAGCTTCGTATTCCTAGCGGGGGGAGGCAATGAGCAGTTCTTC
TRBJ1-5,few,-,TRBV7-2,CASSFYSDQPQHF,TGTGCCAGCAGCTTTTATTCCGATCAGCCCCAGCATTTT
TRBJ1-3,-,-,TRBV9,CASSVFGGEGNTIYF,TGTGCCAGCAGCGTATTCGGAGGGGAAGGAAACACCATATATTTT
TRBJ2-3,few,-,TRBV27,CASSAPTADTQYF,TGTGCCAGCAGTGCACCGACAGCAGATACGCAGTATTTT
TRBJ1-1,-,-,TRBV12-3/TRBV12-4,CASSLAGDPEAFF,TGTGCCAGCAGTTTAGCCGGGGATCCTGAAGCTTTCTTT
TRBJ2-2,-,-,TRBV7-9,CASSKSSVGGDYTGELFF,TGTGCCAGCAGCAAATCGTCGGTCGGGGGTGATTACACCGGGGAGCTGTTTTTT
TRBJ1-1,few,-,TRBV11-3,CASSLGGMDTEAFF,TGTGCCAGCAGCTTAGGGGGCATGGACACTGAAGCTTTCTTT
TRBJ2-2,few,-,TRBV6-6,CASSYSGSTGELFF,TGTGCCAGCAGTTACTCGGGGAGTACCGGGGAGCTGTTTTTT
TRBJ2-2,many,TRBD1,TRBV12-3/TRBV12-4,CASRHTHWGQGFTGELFF,TGTGCCAGCCGTCACACTCATTGGGGACAGGGGTTTACCGGGGAGCTGTTTTTT
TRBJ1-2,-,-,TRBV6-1,CASSDEQGYYGYTF,TGTGCCAGCAGTGACGAACAGGGTTACTATGGCTACACCTTC
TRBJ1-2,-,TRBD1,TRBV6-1,CASRRQGGYTF,TGTGCCAGCAGACGACAGGGGGGCTACACCTTC